This TCR beta chain was profiled in a study of early T cells in non-severe SARS-CoV-2 infection. From the 5' RACE reads, TCRdb called clonotypes with MiXCR, one entry per CDR3 protein. The data show about 76,000 distinct CDR3 sequences, with 11% seen just once and approximately 4.5% held by the top ten. This clonotype was counted ten times or more. The germline V and J ends were trimmed by 2 bases and 5 bases, with 12 bases remaining between them. Germline-derived CDR1 and CDR2 are MNHEY and SVGAGI. The CDR3 runs to 14 residues. This clonotype originated in an adult who was a healthcare worker with PCR-confirmed SARS-CoV-2 infection or an uninfected control (not recorded which). The J gene is TRBJ1-1, the V gene TRBV6-5; D may be TRBD1 (5 bases). Source material: whole blood. For the CDR3, the DNA is TGTGCCAGCAGTTACGAGGGGATTCGGACTGAAGCTTTCTTT. Amino acid sequence: CASSYEGIRTEAFF.